This T cell receptor (beta chain) is drawn from a study of T cell responses to AZD1222 COVID-19 vaccine. Regarding the study as a whole: Elevations in Spike-specific TCR breadth and depth followed administration of two AZD1222 doses. The donors showed a predominance of white British ancestry and of females, with possible underestimation of clonal diversity.

With respect to this clone: The antigen is not known.

Generated by immunoSEQ multiplex PCR, the TCRdb table keeps only in-frame clones and is missing some. Of roughly 180,000 clones in the sample, 80% to 90% were seen once. V was clipped by 2 bases and J by 5 bases; unmatched bases: 10. The CDR3 sequence is 16 residues long. Germline V lookup: CDR1 LGHNA, CDR2 YSLEER. The sequencing used peripheral blood, collected on day 0 of AZD1222 vaccination. The origin of this receptor is an adult in good health. This chain connects TRBV4-3 to TRBJ2-7; 9 positions agree with TRBD1. The CDR3, as DNA: TGCGCCAGCAGCCAAACTACCGGGACAGGGTCCCACGAGCAGTACTTC. It is translated as CASSQTTGTGSHEQYF.